This T cell receptor (beta chain) was recorded in a study of cytomegalovirus exposure and HLA in healthy donors. Concerning this clone itself: Its antigen is unknown.

Researchers ran the PCR with 60 Vbeta and 13 Jbeta primers. This table comes from immunoSEQ multiplex PCR, and its TCRdb copy is limited to in-frame clones, with some not included. The sample yields 150,000 or so clones, nearly 80% seen once. Study-wide results and limits: Later analysis identified a missense DCLRE1C variant that was linked to TCR beta V- and J-gene trimming. Investigators reported 150 to 200 TCR beta chains as tied to cytomegalovirus.

Trimming removed 2 bases from V and 0 bases from J, with 9 bases in between. Per the germline V gene, CDR1 is SGHDT and CDR2 is YYEEEE. This CDR3 is 14 amino acids long. V and J are TRBV5-6 and TRBJ2-7, with a weak D call TRBD1 (6 bases). This clonotype originated in a woman in her thirties or forties in good health and CMV-seronegative. Source material: PBMCs. The DNA for the CDR3 is TGTGCCAGCAGCTTTGACAGGAGCTCCTACGAGCAGTACTTC. Translated: CASSFDRSSYEQYF.